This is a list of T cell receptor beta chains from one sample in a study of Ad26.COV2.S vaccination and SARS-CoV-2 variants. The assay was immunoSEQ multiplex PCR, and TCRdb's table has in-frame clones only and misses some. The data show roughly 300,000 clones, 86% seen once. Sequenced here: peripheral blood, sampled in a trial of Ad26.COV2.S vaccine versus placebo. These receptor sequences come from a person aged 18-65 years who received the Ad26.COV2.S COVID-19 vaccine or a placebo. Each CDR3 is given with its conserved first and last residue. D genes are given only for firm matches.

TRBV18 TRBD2 CASSPQREGANTGELFF
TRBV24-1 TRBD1 CATSSGTGLPEQYF
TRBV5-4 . CASSSGGRGDQPQHF
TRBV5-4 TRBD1 CASSLETGDGYTF
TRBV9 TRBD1 CASSVGRGVGTNEKLFF
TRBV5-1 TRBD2 CASSNVAGKQETQYF
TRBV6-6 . CASSLSELGNQPQHF
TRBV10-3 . CAISSLSAAREQYF
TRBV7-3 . CASSLLGNTEAFF
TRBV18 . CASSQEGTVRGYTF
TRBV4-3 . CASSQDGTSPYEQYF
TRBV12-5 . CASGLGGTANTGELFF
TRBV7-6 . CASSLYSGLGTDTQYF
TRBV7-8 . CASSRGTQGHSPLHF
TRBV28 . CASSSSREYF
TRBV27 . CASSPRWNEKLFF
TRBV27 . CASRGLNQPQHF
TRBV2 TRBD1 CASRSDRGAHEQYF
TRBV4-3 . CASSQDWKGTGELFF
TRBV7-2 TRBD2 CASSLGTSGLSEQFF
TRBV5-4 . CASMIGSRADTQYF
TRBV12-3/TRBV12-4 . CASATAGTQYF
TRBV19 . CASSIGDGSYNEQFF
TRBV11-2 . CASSLRYEQYF
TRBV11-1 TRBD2 CASSSLALAGTDTQYF
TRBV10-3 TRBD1 CAISAGQGVSYEQYF